These 29 T cell receptor beta chains were sequenced from one sample in a study of T cells in Graves' hyperthyroidism and ophthalmopathy. RNA transcripts yielded amplified TCR beta CDR3 regions. TCR CDR3 underwent first-round RT-PCR with the HTBI primer set. One entry per CDR3 protein, called by TCRdb with MiXCR from the multiplex PCR reads. The sample records around 660,000 distinct CDR3 sequences, less than 45% being singletons. The sequencing sample was made of peripheral blood or thyroid tissue (not recorded which). Receptor source: an adult man with Graves' disease, either hyperthyroidism or ophthalmopathy (not recorded which).

This clonotype was recorded many times. The gene calls are TRBV24-1 and TRBJ1-3; the match to TRBD1 covers 8 bases. V shed 3 bases and J 5 bases; nucleotides not matched to a gene: 5. Germline values: CDR1 KGHDR, CDR2 SFDVKD. The CDR3 runs to 15 residues. The chain's CDR3 is CATSDDRQGRNTIYF. The DNA for the CDR3 is TGTGCCACCAGTGATGACCGACAGGGGCGAAACACCATATATTTT.

This clonotype was counted ten times or more. This chain connects TRBV24-1 to TRBJ1-1, with D possibly TRBD1 on 5 matching bases. V gave up 10 bases and J gave up 8 bases, with 13 bases separating them. The CDR3 runs 11 residues. The germline V gene encodes CDR1 KGHDR and CDR2 SFDVKD. The CDR3 spells CATRRGEEAFF. Written as DNA, the CDR3 is TGTGCCACTCGGAGGGGTGAAGAAGCTTTCTTT.

The J gene is TRBJ2-7, the V gene TRBV20-1; 7 nucleotides match TRBD1. Germline V lookup: CDR1 DFQATT, CDR2 SNEGSKA (reference sequence). V lost 3 bases to trimming and J lost 0 bases; unmatched junction nucleotides: 8. This CDR3 is 15 amino acids long. The CDR3 region is CSASDGTDASYEQYF. As DNA, the CDR3 is TGCAGTGCTAGCGACGGGACAGACGCCTCCTACGAGCAGTACTTC.

Comment on this clonotype: A clone one base away is much larger, so this may be a read error. V and J are TRBV7-9 and TRBJ2-6; D call uncertain. CDR3 length equals 17 residues. Germline V CDR1 and CDR2: SEHNR, FQNEAQ (reference sequence). The V and J ends lost 1 base and 4 bases respectively, with 14 bases between them. In DNA, the CDR3 is TGTGCCAGCAGCTTAGGGCTGCAGGTCAAAGGGGCCAACGTCCTGACTTTC. The encoded protein is CASSLGLQVKGANVLTF.

The CDR3 DNA is TGTGCTAGAGATGATCAGGCGGGCTATGGCTACACCTTC. Translated: CARDDQAGYGYTF. The gene calls are TRBV10-3 and TRBJ1-2; D gene uncertain. Germline V CDR1 and CDR2: ENHRY, SYGVKD. CDR3 length: 13 amino acids.

This clonotype was recorded at least ten times. J is TRBJ1-2 and V is TRBV15; D is possibly TRBD1 (6 bases). Germline CDR1 reads LNHNV; CDR2 reads YYDKDF (reference sequence). The V gene lost 3 bases and the J gene lost 6 bases, with 17 bases spanning the gap. CDR3 size: 15 residues. CDR3 nucleotides: TGTGCCACCAGCAGCCAATGGGGGGGCGCAGATGGCTACACCTTC. Translating it yields CATSSQWGGADGYTF.

A word on this clonotype: A read error may be the cause here, since a much bigger clone is one base away. The chain has TRBV7-6 and TRBJ2-5; 8 nucleotides match TRBD1. J lost 2 bases, V lost 3 bases, and 5 bases had no gene match. The germline V gene has CDR1 SGHVS and CDR2 FNYEAQ. The CDR3 has 15 amino acids. DNA for the CDR3: TGTGCCAGCAGCTTGGCCAGGACAGGGCAAGAGACCCAGTACTTC. The encoded protein is CASSLARTGQETQYF.

This clonotype was detected ten times or more. The genes are TRBV29-1 and TRBJ1-1; tentative D call: TRBD1 (5 bases). Germline V CDR1 and CDR2: SQVTM, ANQGSEA. The V gene lost 7 bases and the J gene lost 0 bases, with 12 bases spanning the gap. This CDR3 comprises 13 residues. The DNA for the CDR3 is TGCAGCGCCTCTGACAGCCTGAACACTGAAGCTTTCTTT. It encodes CSASDSLNTEAFF.

This clonotype was seen ten or more times. This sequence joins TRBV2 and TRBJ1-5; D is perhaps TRBD1 (5 bases). Trimming pared 2 bases from V and 4 bases from J, leaving 6 bases between. CDR3 size: 13 residues. CDR1 SNHLY and CDR2 FYNNEI come from the germline V gene. The CDR3 sequence is CASSEYRNQPQHF. CDR3 in DNA: TGTGCCAGCAGTGAATACAGGAATCAGCCCCAGCATTTT.

Points on this clonotype: A much larger clone sits a single nucleotide away, making a read error possible. This chain links TRBV10-2 with TRBJ1-3; D is undetermined. The CDR3 is made up of 13 amino acids. Germline V CDR1 and CDR2: WSHSY, SAAADI. CDR3 nucleotides: TGCGCCGGCAGCAAAGACGGGAGGTACACCATATATTTT. Translated: CAGSKDGRYTIYF.

This rearrangement joins TRBV7-9 to TRBJ2-5, with 7 bases fitting TRBD1. The CDR3 contains 15 residues. Germline CDR1 is SEHNR and CDR2 is FQNEAQ (reference sequence). J was trimmed by 5 bases and V by 5 bases; bases with no gene match: 11. Written as DNA, the CDR3 is TGTGCCAGCAGCCAAGATCACACAGGGGCCGAGACCCAGTACTTC. As protein: CASSQDHTGAETQYF.

Concerning this clonotype itself: The junction does not match germline at one end; this may be a read error. The chain couples TRBV24-1 to TRBJ1-2; no clear D gene. The germline gives CDR1 KGHDR, CDR2 SFDVKD. This CDR3 is 9 amino acids long. For the CDR3, the DNA is TGTCCCACCGAGGGCGGCTACACCTTC. It is translated as CPTEGGYTF.

This chain connects TRBV29-1 to TRBJ2-5; TRBD1 agrees at 8 bases. In germline, CDR1 is SQVTM, CDR2 ANQGSEA. This CDR3 is 16 amino acids long. The trim removed 6 bases at V and 4 bases at J, leaving 16 bases unmatched. CDR3 loop: CSVPTRQGAKGETQYF. CDR3 nucleotide sequence: TGCAGCGTCCCAACTCGGCAGGGGGCGAAGGGAGAGACCCAGTACTTC.

The V call is TRBV25-1, the J call TRBJ2-7; TRBD2 is a possible D gene (5 bases). Germline V gene lookup returns CDR1 MGHDK and CDR2 SYGVNS. The CDR3 loop spans 15 amino acids. Trimming left V 4 bases short and J 3 bases short, with 16 bases between. CDR3 coding DNA: TGTGCCAGCAGTGCTAGGTCGGGGAATGACTACGAGCAGTACTTC. Amino acids: CASSARSGNDYEQYF.

This clonotype has a count of ten or more. The chain recombines TRBV10-3 with TRBJ2-7; D unclear. The CDR3 totals 12 residues. In germline, CDR1 is ENHRY, CDR2 SYGVKD. V lost 4 bases and J 4 bases, leaving 8 bases between the germline ends. The CDR3 loop reads CAISATGYEQYF. As DNA, the CDR3 is TGTGCCATCAGTGCGACTGGGTACGAGCAGTACTTC.

This clonotype showed up many times. V gene TRBV5-1 combines with J gene TRBJ2-7, with D maybe TRBD1 (5 bases). From germline, CDR1 is SGHRS and CDR2 YFSETQ. This CDR3 has 13 residues. The V end lost 4 bases, the J end lost 5 bases, and 13 bases lay between the germline ends. The CDR3 DNA reads TGCGCCAGCAGCCAAGCCCAGGGTAACGAGCAGTACTTC. Protein sequence: CASSQAQGNEQYF.

This clonotype was detected a few times. CDR3 amino acids: CASIFEVSNQPQHF. CDR3 sequence (DNA): TGTGCCAGCATCTTCGAAGTGAGCAATCAGCCCCAGCATTTT. The chain uses TRBV28 and TRBJ1-5; D ambiguous. V lost 7 bases, J lost 1 base, and 11 bases lay in between. CDR1 is MDHEN, CDR2 SYDVKM, per germline. CDR3 length equals 14 residues.

V and J are TRBV7-6 and TRBJ2-5; perhaps TRBD1 as D (6 bases). Trimming pared 5 bases from V and 5 bases from J, leaving 15 bases between. Germline CDR1 and CDR2: SGHVS and FNYEAQ. The CDR3 is made up of 14 amino acids. The CDR3 region has the DNA TGTGCCAGCAGCCAAGAACAGGGTGTCGAGACCCAGTACTTC. Translating gives CASSQEQGVETQYF.

The chain uses TRBV6-1 and TRBJ1-6; TRBD1 might be the D (6 bases). V lost 6 bases and J 6 bases, leaving 21 bases between the germline ends. This CDR3 is built from 17 residues. Germline V gene sequence: CDR1 MNHNS, CDR2 SASEGT. The CDR3 region has the DNA TGTGCCAGCAGCGATCAAAATCGGGGGGCGGGTAATTCACCCCTCCACTTT. Translated: CASSDQNRGAGNSPLHF.

This chain joins TRBV7-2 and TRBJ1-4; possibly TRBD1 for D (5 bases). Trimming took 5 bases from V and 8 from J, leaving 12 bases between them. The germline CDR1 and CDR2 sequences are SGHTA and FQGNSA. This CDR3 is 13 amino acids long. This CDR3 is CASSTRGSEKLFF. CDR3 nucleotides: TGTGCCAGCAGCACCCGGGGCTCAGAAAAACTGTTTTTT.

This clonotype occurred many times. The V call is TRBV7-2, the J call TRBJ1-1; D is undetermined. This CDR3 has 13 amino acids. Germline values: CDR1 SGHTA, CDR2 FQGNSA. The V end lost 3 bases, the J end lost 4 bases, and 9 bases lay between the germline ends. This CDR3 is CASSFWGGTEAFF. Written as DNA, the CDR3 is TGTGCCAGCAGCTTTTGGGGTGGCACTGAAGCTTTCTTT.

V gene TRBV19 combines with J gene TRBJ1-2, with a weak D call TRBD1 (5 bases). There are 15 residues in the CDR3. V lost 5 bases to trimming and J lost 4 bases, with 17 bases between them. Germline values: CDR1 LNHDA, CDR2 SQIVND (reference sequence). The CDR3 reads CASSVQARSGYGYTF. The CDR3 DNA is TGTGCCAGTAGTGTACAGGCGCGGTCCGGCTATGGCTACACCTTC.

This chain joins TRBV29-1 and TRBJ1-2; D is perhaps TRBD1 (6 bases). CDR1 and CDR2 (germline): SQVTM, ANQGSEA. This CDR3 is built from 12 residues. The V end lost 4 bases, the J end lost 8 bases, and 14 bases lay between the germline ends. The CDR3 protein is CSVGTTGSGYTF. In nucleotides, the CDR3 is TGCAGCGTTGGGACAACAGGGTCCGGCTACACCTTC.

This clonotype was counted many times. This chain connects TRBV19 to TRBJ1-2; 7 bases line up with TRBD1. CDR3 length equals 16 residues. Germline assignment: CDR1 LNHDA and CDR2 SQIVND (reference sequence). Germline trimming cut 5 bases from V and 3 bases from J; bases unmatched to any gene: 12. CDR3 DNA: TGTGCCAGTAGTGGGGGCATGGGACAGACTGACTATGGCTACACCTTC. As protein: CASSGGMGQTDYGYTF.

V usage is TRBV29-1 and J usage is TRBJ2-7; the D is unclear. V lost 3 bases to trimming and J lost 3 bases, with 6 bases between them. The germline V gene has CDR1 SQVTM and CDR2 ANQGSEA. The CDR3 has 11 amino acids. The CDR3 is CSVEAHYEQYF. CDR3 DNA: TGCAGCGTTGAGGCTCACTACGAGCAGTACTTC.

At least ten counts were recorded for this clonotype. The chain is built from TRBV2 and TRBJ1-1; a possible D gene is TRBD1 (5 bases). Trimming cost V 2 bases and J 4 bases, with 14 bases left between them. The CDR3 spans 15 residues. The germline V gene encodes CDR1 SNHLY and CDR2 FYNNEI. For the CDR3, the DNA is TGTGCCAGCAGTGAACAGGGTTTGACGGGCACTGAAGCTTTCTTT. This codes for CASSEQGLTGTEAFF.

This clonotype was counted at least ten times. This chain uses TRBV29-1 with TRBJ1-3, with D hard to call. The CDR3 runs 11 residues. Germline lookup yields CDR1 SQVTM and CDR2 ANQGSEA. With 7 bases removed from V and 0 bases from J, the gap between germline ends came to 4 bases. CDR3 sequence reads: CSANSGNTIYF. The CDR3 region has the DNA TGCAGCGCGAACTCTGGAAACACCATATATTTT.

The chain recombines TRBV7-9 with TRBJ1-5; D unclear. The CDR3 contains 15 residues. Germline CDR1 and CDR2: SEHNR and FQNEAQ (reference sequence). Trimming cost V 5 bases and J 6 bases, with 17 bases left between them. CDR3 sequence (DNA): TGTGCCAGCAGCCAAGATTCGGGAGCGACTCAGCCCCAGCATTTT. Its translation is CASSQDSGATQPQHF.

The chain couples TRBV7-9 to TRBJ1-5; D gene ambiguous. The ends were cut back, 5 bases at V and 5 bases at J, with 10 bases in the middle. This CDR3 is built from 13 residues. The V gene's germline CDR1 is SEHNR and CDR2 FQNEAQ (reference sequence). Written as DNA, the CDR3 is TGTGCCAGCAGCCAAGATGACTATCAGCCCCAGCATTTT. The encoded protein is CASSQDDYQPQHF.